This TCR beta chain was retrieved from a study of Graves' ophthalmopathy and Graves' hyperthyroidism. Across the study: Researchers obtained peripheral blood at initial diagnosis, before any treatment had begun. General study points: Most thyroid-expanded clonotypes exceeding 0.001 frequency were also found in blood. Sensitivity of about 67% and specificity of 72.22% were achieved by the model that predicted ophthalmopathy progression.

Using RNA transcripts, the TCR beta CDR3 regions were amplified. First-round RT-PCR employed HTBI primers, with a second-round multiplex PCR after it. TCRdb reprocessed the multiplex PCR reads with MiXCR, giving one entry per CDR3 protein. The data contain about 210,000 distinct CDR3 sequences, just under 30% of them singletons. PBMCs were isolated from an approximately 9.4 ml sample of fresh peripheral blood. CDR3 size: 14 residues. V dropped 7 bases and J dropped 0 bases, with 13 bases sitting between them. Germline values: CDR1 SNHLY, CDR2 FYNNEI. Comments on this clonotype: The antigen is undetermined.

The sample was peripheral blood. V usage is TRBV2 and J usage is TRBJ2-7, with D possibly matching TRBD1 (5 bases). This clonotype was obtained from a man aged 45 to 65 with Graves' ophthalmopathy. CDR3 in amino acids: CASTPRRDSYEQYF. Here the CDR3 DNA reads TGTGCCAGCACCCCACGCAGGGACTCCTACGAGCAGTACTTC.